This T cell receptor beta chain was captured in a study of OX40 agonist ivuxolimab in advanced cancers. Study-level results: The expanded peripheral T cells' antigen specificity was not determined.

Drawing of blood for sampling happened at baseline, at cycle 4 day 1, and at cycle 7 day 1. Turning to this clone: Antigen unknown.

The protocol was immunoSEQ multiplex PCR, while the TCRdb copy is restricted to in-frame clones and leaves out a portion. The data contain 65,000 to 80,000 clones, 65% to 90% of them seen just once; the ten biggest clones take up 1.5% to 2%. This receptor was taken from an adult with an advanced solid tumor such as melanoma, head and neck, liver or kidney cancer. This material consisted of CD4+ or CD8+ T cells sorted from blood, taken in a trial of the OX40 agonist ivuxolimab.

The CDR3 loop reads CASSYGQRNQPQHF. The CDR3 DNA sequence: TGTGCCAGCAGTTACGGACAGAGGAATCAGCCCCAGCATTTT. This chain connects TRBV6-5 to TRBJ1-5; weak D call: TRBD1 (6 bases). The CDR3 spans 14 residues. Trimming stripped 2 bases from V and 4 bases from J, with 9 bases between. CDR1 MNHEY and CDR2 SVGAGI come from the germline V gene.